This TCR beta chain was sequenced in a study of blood T cells in healthy people across ages (dated by TCRdb to between 2014 and 2017). Regarding the complete study: In model experiments, template switching captured about one uniquely barcoded TCR beta cDNA molecule for every two T cells. Using deep sequencing normalized with unique cDNA molecular identifiers, the study measured how TCR beta repertoire diversity changes with age. Donors were grouped into four age groups: young (average approximately 15 years), middle-aged (roughly 37), aged (62) and long-lived (approximately 78). Donors of different ages were randomly distributed across sequencing lanes to avoid experimental bias. For two donors (one aged 18 to 29 and one aged 80 or older), the study analyzed two additional independent replicas of 1 million unique cDNA reads from the same blood draw. General study outcomes and caveats: Donor CMV infection status was unknown, potentially confounding age-related changes in expanded clonotypes. There was a strong correlation between observed TCR beta diversity and the percentage of naive T cells measured by flow cytometry. Compared with the aged group, more naive CD4+ T cells, fewer expanded clones and increased TCR diversity were shown by the long-lived group, suggesting age selection. As age increased, observed TCR beta diversity per million T cells dropped in a roughly linear way, and a significant reduction was already evident by age 40. Total diversity estimates from one million sequenced T cells were considered lower bounds and underestimates. Conclusive comparison of naive and antigen-experienced compartments was prevented by the profiling of bulk unsorted PBMCs.

Of note for this clonotype: It has no known antigen specificity. No base quality information exists; no much larger clone differs at one position.

Libraries were prepared through 5' RACE. The sequencer listed for this sample is Illumina HiSeq 2500. The second PCR ran for roughly 6 to 11 cycles and used a J-beta primer mix along with a sample-barcoded 5' primer. Each TCR beta cDNA molecule received a unique molecular identifier from a template-switch 5' adaptor carrying 12 random nucleotides. At least 2.5 million CDR3-containing paired-end reads were obtained from each sample. All of the RNA was converted into first-strand cDNA using the Mint cDNA synthesis kit, with a TRBC-specific oligonucleotide serving as the primer. Following uracil-DNA glycosylase treatment, a first 18-cycle PCR with universal primers M1SS and BC2_uni_R was performed on all cDNA. In the paper's pipeline: For normalization, 1 million high-quality reads, each with a distinct molecular identifier, were randomly selected from each sample. Instead of being binned into consensus sequences, reads that shared molecular identifiers were thrown out. MiTCR, set to a Q25 quality threshold and the strictest error-elimination algorithm, was used for CDR3 identification, clonotype clustering and error correction. A nonparametric unseen species model using Euler transformation provided a lower-bound estimate of total TCR beta diversity. TCRdb trimmed public reads at Q25 via fastp, called clones via MiXCR and kept in-frame beta chains. Entries that share a CDR3 protein sequence are merged under the most common genes and DNA. Clone size and V and J calls follow TCRdb, not the original study. The sample has over a million distinct CDR3 sequences on record, roughly 64% of them singletons. The ten top clones hold 5% to 7% of the sample.

Systemically healthy Caucasian individuals from Russia, around 39 in total and aged about 6 to 100 years, were included as donors. About 9.1 milliliters of peripheral blood were collected from each donor into EDTA-treated Vacutainer tubes. Ficoll-Paque density-gradient centrifugation was used to isolate PBMCs, with at least 7 million per sample. Total RNA, at least 5 micrograms per sample, was extracted from PBMCs with Trizol reagent. For every donor, an aliquot of PBMCs went through flow cytometry to measure the percentages of naive CD45RAhigh/CD27high T cells. Taken from the germline V gene, the CDR1 and CDR2 loops are SGHAT and FQNNGV. V is reduced by 1 base and J by 0 bases, leaving a spacing of 13 bases between them. From cysteine to phenylalanine, the CDR3 is 16 amino acids long. CDR3 DNA only is kept here, 48 bases in frame from base 1.

Sequenced material: blood. The V gene is TRBV11-2 and the J gene is TRBJ2-7, with the D gene uncertain. The TCR originated in a man younger than 35 in good health. The CDR3 here reads CASSLAAISRSYEQYF. The DNA is as follows: TGTGCCAGCAGCTTAGCGGCGATCAGCCGCTCCTACGAGCAGTACTTC.